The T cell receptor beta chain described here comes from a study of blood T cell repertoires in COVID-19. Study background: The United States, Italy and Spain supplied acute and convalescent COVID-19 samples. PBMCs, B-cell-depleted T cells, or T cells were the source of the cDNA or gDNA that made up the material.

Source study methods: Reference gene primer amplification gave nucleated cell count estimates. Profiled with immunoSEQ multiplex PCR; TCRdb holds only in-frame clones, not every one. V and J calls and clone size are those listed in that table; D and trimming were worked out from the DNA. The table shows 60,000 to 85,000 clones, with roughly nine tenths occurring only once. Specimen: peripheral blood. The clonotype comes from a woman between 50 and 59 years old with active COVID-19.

The CDR3 is CASSYPLTGWGTDTQYF. CDR3 coding DNA: TGTGCCAGCAGCTACCCCCTGACAGGGTGGGGCACAGATACGCAGTATTTT. V usage is TRBV13 and J usage is TRBJ2-3; 7 nucleotides line up with TRBD1. The CDR3 length is 17 residues. Per germline, CDR1 PRHDT and CDR2 FYEKMQ (reference sequence). J lost 1 base, V lost 4 bases, and 11 bases had no gene match.